This TCR beta chain was recovered during a study of metastatic and nonmetastatic thyroid tumors. In this sample, this clone turned up many times. No antigen is known for it. TCRdb re-called the PCR reads via MiXCR. In the table there are around 23,000 clones, roughly a quarter of which are singletons. The CDR3 extends over 16 amino acids. Germline CDR1 and CDR2: DFQATT and SNEGSKA (reference sequence). With 5 bases removed from V and 0 bases from J, the gap between germline ends came to 17 bases. The entire patient cohort was treatment-naive prior to thyroid surgery. Findings and caveats of the study: In blood and tumor, TCR beta diversity was reportedly significantly higher in malignant thyroid tumors than in benign nodules.

The clonotype comes from a female donor with papillary thyroid cancer or a benign thyroid nodule (not recorded which). Some clones in this sample may be carry-over from other donors' samples. Sequences were obtained from blood. The chain uses TRBV20-1 and TRBJ2-1; either TRBD1 or TRBD2 may fit D (5 bases each). The CDR3 here is CSAPGRHFGSYNEQFF. In nucleotides, the CDR3 is TGCAGTGCTCCGGGACGGCACTTTGGCTCCTACAATGAGCAGTTCTTC.